The present entry profiles one TCR beta chain with its context. What it binds is unknown. Produced via immunoSEQ multiplex PCR; TCRdb's table is partial and in-frame only. This sample has over 20,000 clones; around three quarters occur once, and the top ten carry about a sixth. Brentuximab vedotin exposure varied, and every patient relapsed after autologous stem cell transplantation. These data come from a study of PD-1 blockade in classical Hodgkin lymphoma. There are 14 residues in the CDR3. The germline V gene encodes CDR1 PRHDT and CDR2 FYEKMQ (reference sequence). The ends were cut back, 0 bases at V and 5 bases at J, with 10 bases in the middle. Study-wide points: The repertoire differences lack a defined cause, possibly disease activity or prior therapy. By C4D1, CD4+ diversity increased significantly, especially in complete responders. Diminished baseline TCR diversity has been reported in newly diagnosed patients relative to healthy donors.

The input for sequencing was peripheral blood mononuclear cells (PBMCs), taken before the second cycle of nivolumab. The receptor's source is a human donor with classical Hodgkin lymphoma. The genes are TRBV13 and TRBJ2-5; D gene uncertain. CDR3 region: CASSLGARHETQYF. Written as DNA, the CDR3 is TGTGCCAGCAGCTTAGGCGCTAGGCACGAGACCCAGTACTTC.